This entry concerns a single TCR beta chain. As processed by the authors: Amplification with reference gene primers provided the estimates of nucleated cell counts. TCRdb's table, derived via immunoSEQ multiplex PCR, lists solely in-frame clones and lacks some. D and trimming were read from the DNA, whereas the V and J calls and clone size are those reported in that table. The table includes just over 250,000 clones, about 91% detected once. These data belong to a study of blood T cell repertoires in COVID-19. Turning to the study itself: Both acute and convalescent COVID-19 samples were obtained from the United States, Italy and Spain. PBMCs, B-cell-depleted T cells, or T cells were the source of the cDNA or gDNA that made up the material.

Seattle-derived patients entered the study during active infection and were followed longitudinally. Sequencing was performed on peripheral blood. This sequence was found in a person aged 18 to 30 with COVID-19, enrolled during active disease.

The CDR3 sequence is CASSQPGYQPQHF. CDR3 bases: TGTGCCAGCAGCCAACCGGGTTATCAGCCCCAGCATTTT. The rearrangement uses TRBV28 and TRBJ1-5; D remains ambiguous. The CDR3 runs to 13 residues. Trimming removed 6 bases from V and 5 bases from J, with 11 bases in between. From germline, CDR1 is MDHEN and CDR2 SYDVKM.